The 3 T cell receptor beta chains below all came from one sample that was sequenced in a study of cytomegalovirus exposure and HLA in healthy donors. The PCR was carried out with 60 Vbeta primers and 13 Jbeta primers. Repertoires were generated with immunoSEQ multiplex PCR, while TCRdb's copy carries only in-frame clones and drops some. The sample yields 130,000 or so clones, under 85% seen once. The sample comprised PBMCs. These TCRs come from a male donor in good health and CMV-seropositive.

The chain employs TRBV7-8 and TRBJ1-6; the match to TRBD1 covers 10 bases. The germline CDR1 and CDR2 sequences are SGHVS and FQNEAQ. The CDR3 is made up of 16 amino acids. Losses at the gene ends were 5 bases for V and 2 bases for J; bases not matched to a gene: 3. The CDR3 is CASSTGQGTYNSPLHF. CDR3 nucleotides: TGTGCCAGCAGCACGGGACAGGGGACCTATAATTCACCCCTCCACTTT.

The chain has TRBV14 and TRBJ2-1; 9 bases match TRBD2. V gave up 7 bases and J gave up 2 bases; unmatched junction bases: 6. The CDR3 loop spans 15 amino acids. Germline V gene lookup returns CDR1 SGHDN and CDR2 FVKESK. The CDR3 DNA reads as TGTGCCAGCACCTCTAGCGGGGCCCCCTACAATGAGCAGTTCTTC. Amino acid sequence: CASTSSGAPYNEQFF.

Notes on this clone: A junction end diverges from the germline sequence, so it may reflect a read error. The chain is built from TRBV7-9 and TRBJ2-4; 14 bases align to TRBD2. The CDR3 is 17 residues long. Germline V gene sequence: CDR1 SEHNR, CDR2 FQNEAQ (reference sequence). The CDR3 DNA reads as TGTGCCAGCAGCCGCGGGGGACTAGCGGGAGTGGTAAACAGTCAGTACTTC. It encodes CASSRGGLAGVVNSQYF. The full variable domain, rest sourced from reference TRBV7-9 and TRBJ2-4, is DTGVSQNPRHKITKRGQNVTFRCDPISEHNRLYWYRQTLGQGPEFLTYFQNEAQLEKSRLLSDRFSAERPKGSFSTLEIQRTEQGDSAMYLCASSRGGLAGVVNSQYFGAGTRLSVL.